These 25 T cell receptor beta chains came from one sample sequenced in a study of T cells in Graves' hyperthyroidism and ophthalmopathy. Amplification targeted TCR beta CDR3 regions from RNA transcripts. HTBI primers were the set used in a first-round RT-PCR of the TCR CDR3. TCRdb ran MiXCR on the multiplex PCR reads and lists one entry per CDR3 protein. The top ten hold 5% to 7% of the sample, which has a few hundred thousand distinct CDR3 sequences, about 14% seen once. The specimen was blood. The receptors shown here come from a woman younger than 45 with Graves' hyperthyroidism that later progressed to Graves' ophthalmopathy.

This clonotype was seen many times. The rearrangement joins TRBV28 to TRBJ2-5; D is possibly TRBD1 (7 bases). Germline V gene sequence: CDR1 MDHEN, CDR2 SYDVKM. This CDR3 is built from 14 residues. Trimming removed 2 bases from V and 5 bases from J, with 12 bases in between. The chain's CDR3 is CASSLIRGRETQYF. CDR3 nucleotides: TGTGCCAGCAGTTTAATCAGGGGGAGGGAGACCCAGTACTTC.

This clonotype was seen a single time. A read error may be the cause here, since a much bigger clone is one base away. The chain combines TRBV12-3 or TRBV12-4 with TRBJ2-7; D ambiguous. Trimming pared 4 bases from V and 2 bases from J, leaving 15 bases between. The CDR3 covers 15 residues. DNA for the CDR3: TGTGCCAGCAGTTCAAGGAAAGGGTTCCCCTACGAGCAGTACTTC. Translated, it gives CASSSRKGFPYEQYF.

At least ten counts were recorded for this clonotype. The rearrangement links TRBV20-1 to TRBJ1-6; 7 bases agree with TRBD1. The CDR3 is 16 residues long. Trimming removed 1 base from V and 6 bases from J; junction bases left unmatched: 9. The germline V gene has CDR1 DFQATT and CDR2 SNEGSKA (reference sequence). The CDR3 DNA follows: TGCAGTGCTAGAGTGGGGTGGGGACAGTCTAATTCACCCCTCCACTTT. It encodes CSARVGWGQSNSPLHF.

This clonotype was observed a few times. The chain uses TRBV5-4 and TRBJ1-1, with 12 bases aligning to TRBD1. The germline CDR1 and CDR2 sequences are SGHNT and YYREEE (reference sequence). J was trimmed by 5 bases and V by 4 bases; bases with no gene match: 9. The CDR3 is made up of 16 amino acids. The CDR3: CASSPRDRGPGTEAFF. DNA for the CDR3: TGTGCCAGCAGCCCCCGGGACAGGGGGCCTGGGACTGAAGCTTTCTTT.

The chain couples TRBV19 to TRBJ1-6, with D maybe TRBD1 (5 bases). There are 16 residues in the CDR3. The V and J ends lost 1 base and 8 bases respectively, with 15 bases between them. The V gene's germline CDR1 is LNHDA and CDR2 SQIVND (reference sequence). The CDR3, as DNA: TGTGCCAGTAGTATAGGGTCCGGCAGGGACTATTCACCCCTCCACTTT. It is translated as CASSIGSGRDYSPLHF.

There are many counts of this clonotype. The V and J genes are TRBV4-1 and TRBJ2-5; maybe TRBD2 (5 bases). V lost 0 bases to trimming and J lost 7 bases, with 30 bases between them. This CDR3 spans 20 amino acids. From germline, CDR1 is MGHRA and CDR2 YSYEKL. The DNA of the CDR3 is TGCGCCAGCAGCCAAGAATTACGGGGTAGGGCCCGTTCCCATGTGCGGACCCAGTACTTC. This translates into CASSQELRGRARSHVRTQYF.

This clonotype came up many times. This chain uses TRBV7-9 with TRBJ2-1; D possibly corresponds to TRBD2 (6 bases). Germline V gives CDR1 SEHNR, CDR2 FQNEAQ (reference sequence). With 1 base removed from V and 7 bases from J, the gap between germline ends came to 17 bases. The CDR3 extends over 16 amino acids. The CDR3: CASSLEDGSLSNEQFF. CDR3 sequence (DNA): TGTGCCAGCAGCTTAGAGGACGGGAGTCTGAGTAATGAGCAGTTCTTC.

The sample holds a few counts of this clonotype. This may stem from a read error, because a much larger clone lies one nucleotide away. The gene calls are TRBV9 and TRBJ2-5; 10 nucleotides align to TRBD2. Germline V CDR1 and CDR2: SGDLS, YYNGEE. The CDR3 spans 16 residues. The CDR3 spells CASSPGASGSVEAQYF. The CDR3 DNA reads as TGTGCCAGCAGCCCAGGGGCTAGCGGGAGCGTAGAGGCCCAGTACTTC.

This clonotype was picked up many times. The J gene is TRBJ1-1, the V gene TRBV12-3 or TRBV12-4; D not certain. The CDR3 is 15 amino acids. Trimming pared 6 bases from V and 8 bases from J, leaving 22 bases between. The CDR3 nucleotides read TGTGCCAGCAGCAACGGAGAGGACGGTAGCAGGGAAGCTTTCTTT. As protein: CASSNGEDGSREAFF.

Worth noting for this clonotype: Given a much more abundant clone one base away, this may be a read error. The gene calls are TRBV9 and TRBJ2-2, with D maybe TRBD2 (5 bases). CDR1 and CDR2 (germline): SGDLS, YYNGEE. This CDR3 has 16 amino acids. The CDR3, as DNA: TGTGCCAGCAGCCAAGACGGTTTGGGGAACACCGGGGAGCTGTCTTTT. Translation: CASSQDGLGNTGELSF.

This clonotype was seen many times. The CDR3 is CASRELASAYEQYF. Here the CDR3 DNA reads TGTGCCAGCAGAGAATTAGCGTCAGCCTACGAGCAGTACTTC. The rearrangement uses TRBV2 and TRBJ2-7, with D maybe TRBD2 (5 bases). Germline V lookup: CDR1 SNHLY, CDR2 FYNNEI. The CDR3 runs 14 residues. The V end was cut by 6 bases, the J end by 2 bases, with 14 bases between.

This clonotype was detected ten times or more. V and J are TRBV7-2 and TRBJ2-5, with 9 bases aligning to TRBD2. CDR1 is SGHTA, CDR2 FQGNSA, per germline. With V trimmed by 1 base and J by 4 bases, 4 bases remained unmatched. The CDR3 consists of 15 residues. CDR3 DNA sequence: TGTGCCAGCAGCTTAGAAGCGGGAGGAGGAGAGACCCAGTACTTC. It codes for CASSLEAGGGETQYF.

CDR3 nucleotide sequence: TGTGCCAGCAGTTACTCCAGGACTAGCGGGAGGGTGGGTCCCCCCGAGCAGTACTTC. Its translation: CASSYSRTSGRVGPPEQYF. The V gene is TRBV6-5, the J gene TRBJ2-7; TRBD2 agrees at 15 bases. This CDR3 contains 19 residues. From germline, CDR1 is MNHEY and CDR2 SVGAGI. The V and J ends lost 0 bases and 6 bases, in that order; junction bases with no gene match: 12.

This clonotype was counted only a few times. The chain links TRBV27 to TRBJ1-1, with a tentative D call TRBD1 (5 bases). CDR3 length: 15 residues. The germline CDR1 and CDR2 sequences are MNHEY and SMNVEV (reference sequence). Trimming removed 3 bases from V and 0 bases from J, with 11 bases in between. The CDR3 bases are TGTGCCAGCAGTTTCCAGGGAAGCATGAACACTGAAGCTTTCTTT. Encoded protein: CASSFQGSMNTEAFF.

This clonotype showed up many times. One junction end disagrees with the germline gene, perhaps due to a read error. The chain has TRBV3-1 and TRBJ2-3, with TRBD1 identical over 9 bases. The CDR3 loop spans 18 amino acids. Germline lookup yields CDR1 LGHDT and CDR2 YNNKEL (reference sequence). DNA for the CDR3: TGTGCCAGCAGCCCCGACTCCCCCGGGACAGGGAGCAGAGATACGCAGTATTTT. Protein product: CASSPDSPGTGSRDTQYF.

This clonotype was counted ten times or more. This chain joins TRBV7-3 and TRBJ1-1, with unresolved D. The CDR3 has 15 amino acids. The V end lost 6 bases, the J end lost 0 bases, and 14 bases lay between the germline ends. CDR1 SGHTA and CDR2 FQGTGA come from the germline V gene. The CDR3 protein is CASSSAGMVNTEAFF. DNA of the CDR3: TGTGCCAGCAGTTCCGCCGGCATGGTGAACACTGAAGCTTTCTTT.

The CDR3 region has the DNA TGTGCCAGCAGCCGATATAATTCACCCCTCCACTTT. Its translation: CASSRYNSPLHF. The rearrangement links TRBV6-1 to TRBJ1-6; D not resolved. The CDR3 is made up of 12 amino acids. The germline CDR1 and CDR2 sequences are MNHNS and SASEGT. V was cut by 6 bases and J by 4 bases, with 4 bases left in between.

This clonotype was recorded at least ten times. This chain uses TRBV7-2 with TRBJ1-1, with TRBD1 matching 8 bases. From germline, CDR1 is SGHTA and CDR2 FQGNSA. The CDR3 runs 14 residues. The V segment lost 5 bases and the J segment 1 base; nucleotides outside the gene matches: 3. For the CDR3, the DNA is TGTGCCAGCAGCCCGGACAGGGCGAACACTGAAGCTTTCTTT. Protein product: CASSPDRANTEAFF.

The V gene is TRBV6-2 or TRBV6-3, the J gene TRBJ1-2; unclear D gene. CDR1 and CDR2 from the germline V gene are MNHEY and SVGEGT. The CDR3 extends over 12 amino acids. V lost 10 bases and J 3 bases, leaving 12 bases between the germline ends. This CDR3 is CATRQVHYGYTF. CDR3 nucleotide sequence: TGTGCCACCCGGCAAGTTCACTATGGCTACACCTTC.

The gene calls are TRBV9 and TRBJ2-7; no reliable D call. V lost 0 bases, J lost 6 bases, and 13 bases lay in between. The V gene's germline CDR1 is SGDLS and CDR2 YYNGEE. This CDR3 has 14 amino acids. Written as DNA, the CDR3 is TGTGCCAGCAGCGTAGGAATTGAGGTGGCCGAGCAGTACTTC. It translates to CASSVGIEVAEQYF.

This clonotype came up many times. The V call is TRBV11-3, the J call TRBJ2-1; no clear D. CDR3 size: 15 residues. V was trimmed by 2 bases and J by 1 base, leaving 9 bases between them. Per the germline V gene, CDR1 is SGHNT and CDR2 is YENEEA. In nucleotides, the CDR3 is TGTGCCAGCAGCTTAATGCGAACTTCCTACAATGAGCAGTTCTTC. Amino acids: CASSLMRTSYNEQFF.

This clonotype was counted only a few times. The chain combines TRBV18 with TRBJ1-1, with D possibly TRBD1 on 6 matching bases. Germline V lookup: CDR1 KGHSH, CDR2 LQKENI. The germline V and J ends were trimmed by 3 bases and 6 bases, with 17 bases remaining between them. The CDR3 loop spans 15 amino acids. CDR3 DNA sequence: TGTGCCAGCTCACCCCCCCACAGGGAAGGGGCTGAAGCTTTCTTT. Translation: CASSPPHREGAEAFF.

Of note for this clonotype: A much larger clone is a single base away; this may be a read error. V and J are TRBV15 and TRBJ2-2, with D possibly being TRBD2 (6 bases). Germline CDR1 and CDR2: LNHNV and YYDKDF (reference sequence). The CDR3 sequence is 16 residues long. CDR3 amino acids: CATSRGYEDDGGELLF. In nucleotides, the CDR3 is TGTGCCACCAGCAGAGGATATGAGGATGATGGCGGGGAGCTGCTTTTT. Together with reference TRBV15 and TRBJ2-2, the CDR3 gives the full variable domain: DAMVIQNPRYQVTQFGKPVTLSCSQTLNHNVMYWYQQKSSQAPKLLFHYYDKDFNNEADTPDNFQSRRPNTSFCFLDIRSPGLGDTAMYLCATSRGYEDDGGELLFGEGSRLTVL.

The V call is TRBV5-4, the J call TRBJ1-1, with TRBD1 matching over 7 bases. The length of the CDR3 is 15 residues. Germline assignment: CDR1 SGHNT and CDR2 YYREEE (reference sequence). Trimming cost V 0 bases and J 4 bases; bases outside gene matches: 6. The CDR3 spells CASSLEGGRSTEAFF. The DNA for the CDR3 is TGTGCCAGCAGCTTGGAAGGGGGCAGGAGCACTGAAGCTTTCTTT.

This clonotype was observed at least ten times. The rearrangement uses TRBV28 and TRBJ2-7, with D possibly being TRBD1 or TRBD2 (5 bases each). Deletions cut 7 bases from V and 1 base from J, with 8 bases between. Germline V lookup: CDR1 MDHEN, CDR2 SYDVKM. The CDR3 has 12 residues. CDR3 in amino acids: CASTGPSYEQYF. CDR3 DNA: TGTGCCAGCACGGGACCTTCCTACGAGCAGTACTTC.